The 15 T cell receptor beta chains listed next were all sequenced from one sample in a study of beta chain features in type 1 diabetes. Which antigens these TCRs recognize remains unknown. Study results and limitations: Among all four CD4+ subsets, Type 1 diabetes patients had TCRB CDR3s that were moderately but significantly shorter.

Sequencing targeted expressed TCRB transcripts, as all isolated RNA had been reverse transcribed. This table comes from immunoSEQ multiplex PCR, and its TCRdb copy is limited to in-frame clones, with some not included. The repertoire holds about 160,000 clones, with around 8% as singletons. Sequenced sample: central memory CD4+ T cells from blood. The receptors shown here come from a woman aged 18-29 years with type 1 diabetes.

Concerning this clone: At the DNA level, this CDR3 is encoded by other sequences in the same sample as well. The V and J genes are TRBV7-2 and TRBJ2-7; 7 bases align to TRBD1. Germline V lookup: CDR1 SGHTA, CDR2 FQGNSA. The CDR3 is 13 residues long. With V trimmed by 4 bases and J by 3 bases, 3 bases remained unmatched. CDR3 sequence reads: CASSSGQIYEQYF. The DNA of the CDR3 is TGTGCCAGCAGCTCGGGACAGATCTACGAGCAGTACTTC.

This chain connects TRBV4-3 to TRBJ2-2; a possible D gene is TRBD2 (5 bases). The CDR3 length is 16 residues. The ends were cut back, 0 bases at V and 1 base at J, with 9 bases in the middle. Germline assignment: CDR1 LGHNA and CDR2 YSLEER. The CDR3 reads CASSQEFGVNTGELFF. The CDR3 coding sequence is TGCGCCAGCAGCCAAGAGTTCGGGGTGAACACCGGGGAGCTGTTTTTT.

Worth noting for this clone: Other DNA sequences in the sample encode the same CDR3. J is TRBJ2-3 and V is TRBV5-4; the D gene is possibly TRBD1 (5 bases). V lost 2 bases and J lost 3, with 10 bases in between. Germline V gives CDR1 SGHNT, CDR2 YYREEE (reference sequence). The CDR3 is 14 amino acids. This CDR3 reads CASSFGQSTDTQYF. The CDR3 DNA reads TGTGCCAGCAGCTTCGGACAATCGACAGATACGCAGTATTTT.

The table lists this clone with a few counts. This chain connects TRBV11-2 to TRBJ2-1; TRBD1 matches 11 bases. Germline assignment: CDR1 SGHAT and CDR2 FQNNGV. Unmatched junction bases numbered 9, after V lost 7 bases and J lost 7 bases. This CDR3 is built from 15 residues. Written as DNA, the CDR3 is TGTGCCAGCATTGTAGGACAGGGGGCGAGGAATGAGCAGTTCTTC. Translation gives CASIVGQGARNEQFF.

The chain uses TRBV18 and TRBJ2-7, with 7 bases lining up with TRBD1. With 3 bases clipped from V and 5 bases from J, the junction kept 10 bases outside the gene matches. The CDR3 totals 15 residues. Per the germline V gene, CDR1 is KGHSH and CDR2 is LQKENI. This CDR3 is CASSPRQGSTHEQYF. CDR3 DNA sequence: TGTGCCAGCTCACCTCGACAGGGTTCCACCCACGAGCAGTACTTC.

This clone has ten or more counts. The J gene is TRBJ2-3, the V gene TRBV18, with unresolved D. V was trimmed by 2 bases and J by 4 bases, leaving 4 bases between them. CDR1 is KGHSH, CDR2 LQKENI, per germline. CDR3 length: 12 residues. The CDR3, as DNA: TGTGCCAGCTCACCAGAGGCAGATACGCAGTATTTT. Protein: CASSPEADTQYF.

The gene calls are TRBV28 and TRBJ2-7; TRBD2 agrees at 9 bases. The CDR3 has 15 residues. Germline V gene data show CDR1 as MDHEN and CDR2 as SYDVKM. Germline trimming cut 4 bases from V and 0 bases from J; bases unmatched to any gene: 4. CDR3 protein: CASSYGGRASYEQYF. As DNA, the CDR3 is TGTGCCAGCAGTTATGGCGGGAGGGCCTCCTACGAGCAGTACTTC.

The J gene is TRBJ2-7, the V gene TRBV11-2; a possible D gene is TRBD1 (6 bases). V gave up 1 base and J gave up 2 bases, with 15 bases separating them. CDR3 length: 16 amino acids. Germline assignment: CDR1 SGHAT and CDR2 FQNNGV. CDR3 sequence (DNA): TGTGCCAGCAGCTTAGGGGGGCGTCATGGAGCCTACGAGCAGTACTTC. It codes for CASSLGGRHGAYEQYF.

This clone was seen only a few times. The rearrangement joins TRBV7-2 to TRBJ2-7, with D possibly TRBD1 on 7 matching bases. Trimming removed 3 bases at V and 4 bases at J, with 13 bases between. CDR3 length equals 14 residues. CDR1 is SGHTA, CDR2 FQGNSA, per germline. In DNA, the CDR3 is TGTGCCAGCAGCTTCACAGGGGCGGGGTACGAGCAGTACTTC. Translated: CASSFTGAGYEQYF.

This clone has just a few counts. The chain uses TRBV7-9 and TRBJ2-2; the D is unclear. Germline V gives CDR1 SEHNR, CDR2 FQNEAQ (reference sequence). The V end was cut by 1 base, the J end by 0 bases, with 6 bases between. The CDR3 runs 15 residues. As DNA, the CDR3 is TGTGCCAGCAGCTTAGTACAGACGAACACCGGGGAGCTGTTTTTT. Translated, it gives CASSLVQTNTGELFF.

There are a few counts of this clone. The rearrangement links TRBV20-1 to TRBJ2-1, with D unresolved. Germline V CDR1 and CDR2: DFQATT, SNEGSKA (reference sequence). The germline V and J ends were trimmed by 5 bases and 2 bases, with 4 bases remaining between them. This CDR3 contains 11 residues. CDR3 residues: CSALPYNEQFF. CDR3 bases: TGCAGTGCTCTACCCTACAATGAGCAGTTCTTC.

Here the CDR3 reads CASSLAGGQGYEQYF. In nucleotides, the CDR3 is TGCGCCAGCAGCTTGGCGGGGGGACAGGGGTACGAGCAGTACTTC. The chain is built from TRBV5-1 and TRBJ2-7; 10 bases are shared with TRBD1. CDR1 and CDR2 from the germline V gene are SGHRS and YFSETQ. Unmatched junction bases numbered 4, after V lost 0 bases and J lost 4 bases. This CDR3 has 15 amino acids. The whole variable domain, filled in from reference TRBV5-1 and TRBJ2-7, reads KAGVTQTPRYLIKTRGQQVTLSCSPISGHRSVSWYQQTPGQGLQFLFEYFSETQRNKGNFPGRFSGRQFSNSRSEMNVSTLELGDSALYLCASSLAGGQGYEQYFGPGTRLTVT.

This chain joins TRBV6-5 and TRBJ2-7; D remains unclear. Trimming cost V 0 bases and J 7 bases, with 10 bases left between them. Germline CDR1 and CDR2: MNHEY and SVGAGI. The CDR3 has 13 amino acids. The CDR3 nucleotides are TGTGCCAGCAGTTACTCGCTTCGGAGAGAGCAGTACTTC. Amino acid sequence: CASSYSLRREQYF.

Note on this clone: Other DNA sequences of this sample code for an identical CDR3. V gene TRBV5-1 combines with J gene TRBJ1-5, with D perhaps matching TRBD1 (6 bases). V lost 3 bases and J 4 bases, leaving 11 bases between the germline ends. The CDR3 has 14 amino acids. Per germline, CDR1 SGHRS and CDR2 YFSETQ. CDR3 coding DNA: TGCGCCAGCAGCTCCGGACAGCCTAATCAGCCCCAGCATTTT. Protein sequence: CASSSGQPNQPQHF.

In this sample, this clone turned up a few times. V and J are TRBV15 and TRBJ1-1; no firm D call. V dropped 5 bases and J dropped 5 bases, with 15 bases sitting between them. The V gene's germline CDR1 is LNHNV and CDR2 YYDKDF (reference sequence). The CDR3 totals 14 residues. CDR3 coding DNA: TGTGCCACCAGCGGCCTCGAGCGGGCGACTGAAGCTTTCTTT. This gives the protein CATSGLERATEAFF.